The clone carrying this T cell receptor (beta chain) was recorded a few times. Its antigen remains unidentified. The data derive from a study of CD8 T cells in ankylosing spondylitis. The study, taken as a whole, reports: Past research had described some motif variants in reactive arthritis synovial fluid and blood. Reportedly, disease-linked clones are significantly enriched in ankylosing spondylitis patients' matched synovial fluid. Typical of ankylosing spondylitis blood, it appeared, was a TCR beta motif of under 10 highly homologous variants.

CDR3 size: 15 residues. The V segment lost 6 bases and the J segment 4 bases; nucleotides outside the gene matches: 6. Per the germline V gene, CDR1 is LNHDA and CDR2 is SQIVND (reference sequence). TCRdb redid the calling of the 5' RACE reads with MiXCR, one entry per CDR3 protein. This sample yields about 420,000 distinct CDR3 sequences, of which around 22% are seen a single time; about 16% belongs to the top ten. The chain is built from TRBV19 and TRBJ2-2, with 9 bases aligning to TRBD1. The sample was blood, either unsorted or a sorted T cell fraction (not recorded which). This TCR came from a male donor with ankylosing spondylitis. CDR3 coding DNA: TGTGCCAGTAGAAACCGGGACAGGGTCACCGGGGAGCTGTTTTTT. Translation: CASRNRDRVTGELFF.